This T cell receptor (beta chain) was sequenced for a study of T cells after posttransplantation cyclophosphamide. Study results and limitations: TRB clonality was highly associated with recipient CMV seropositivity and reactivation. Skin or GI-infiltrating T cells shared few TRB sequences with blood. Donor-recipient repertoire similarity was low at 1-2 months, rising over year one.

CDR1 is MDHEN, CDR2 SYDVKM, per germline. J lost 1 base, V lost 4 bases, and 12 bases had no gene match. The CDR3 runs 19 residues. Cells defined as naive were viable CD3+CD4+ or CD3+CD8+ and CCR7+CD45RA+CD45RO-CD95-CD27+CD28+. Peripheral blood was collected from the related graft donor on the marrow donation day. Remarks on this clone: As yet, its antigen is unknown.

Here immunoSEQ multiplex PCR was the method, and the copy in TCRdb shows in-frame clones only, minus some. This table has some 20,000 clones, approximately 98% appearing once. Material: naive CD4+ T cells sorted from PBMCs. The chain uses TRBV28 and TRBJ2-7; TRBD2 matches 14 bases. The receptor was isolated from a man aged 40-49 years in good health, CMV-negative, and a related stem cell transplant donor. For the CDR3, the DNA is TGTGCCAGCAGTTACCGACTAGCGGGAGGGAAAGAAAGGTCCTACGAGCAGTACTTC. Residues: CASSYRLAGGKERSYEQYF.